This is a list of T cell receptor beta chains from one sample in a study of PD-1 blockade in classical Hodgkin lymphoma. The repertoire was sequenced with immunoSEQ multiplex PCR; TCRdb's copy has only in-frame clones and lacks some. The sample consists of some 24,000 clones, approximately 79% of them appearing once. The sequencing used peripheral blood mononuclear cells (PBMCs), collected before the fourth cycle of nivolumab. Receptors were obtained from a human donor with classical Hodgkin lymphoma. Each CDR3 is given with its conserved first and last residue. D genes are given only for firm matches. Clone size is shown for a subset of rows, as once, few, many or a class of expanded clone.

TRBV5-5,NA,TRBJ2-1,NA,CASSEVRVPYNEQFF,TGTGCCAGCAGCGAGGTGAGGGTGCCCTACAATGAGCAGTTCTTC
TRBV2,TRBD1,TRBJ2-2,NA,CASLPQGADTGELFF,TGTGCCAGCTTACCACAGGGGGCTGACACCGGGGAGCTGTTTTTT
TRBV30,NA,TRBJ1-5,NA,CAWSLELDQPQHF,TGTGCCTGGAGTCTCGAGTTAGATCAGCCCCAGCATTTT
TRBV5-1,NA,TRBJ1-1,NA,CASSSQGGTEAFF,TGCGCCAGCAGCTCACAGGGCGGCACTGAAGCTTTCTTT
TRBV7-9,NA,TRBJ2-5,NA,CASSYTGKRETQYF,TGTGCCAGCAGCTATACAGGGAAGAGAGAGACCCAGTACTTC
TRBV7-9,TRBD1,TRBJ2-5,few,CASSLGGQGLGETQYF,TGTGCCAGCAGCTTGGGCGGACAGGGCCTGGGAGAGACCCAGTACTTC
TRBV10-3,NA,TRBJ1-1,NA,CAIKERGQGGNTEAFF,TGTGCCATCAAAGAGCGGGGTCAGGGTGGGAACACTGAAGCTTTCTTT
TRBV18,TRBD1,TRBJ1-1,NA,CASSPGQAQSKMAFF,TGTGCCAGCTCACCAGGACAGGCTCAATCCAAAATGGCTTTCTTT
TRBV27,TRBD1,TRBJ1-2,NA,CASSYRGRAGGYTF,TGTGCCAGCAGCTATAGGGGGCGTGCTGGCGGCTACACCTTC
TRBV15,NA,TRBJ2-1,NA,CATSSLGAYNEQFF,TGTGCCACCAGCAGTCTTGGTGCCTACAATGAGCAGTTCTTC
TRBV2,NA,TRBJ2-2,NA,CASGGRGAGELFF,TGTGCCAGCGGGGGACGGGGCGCCGGGGAGCTGTTTTTT
TRBV5-1,TRBD2,TRBJ2-1,NA,CASSLVNGLAGGEQFF,TGCGCCAGCAGCTTGGTAAATGGACTAGCGGGAGGCGAGCAGTTCTTC
TRBV7-2,NA,TRBJ2-5,NA,CASSPWAQGRMETQYF,TGTGCCAGCAGCCCTTGGGCACAGGGTCGTATGGAGACCCAGTACTTC
TRBV28,NA,TRBJ2-1,NA,CASSLKGYEQFF,TGTGCCAGCAGTTTGAAGGGTTATGAGCAGTTCTTC
TRBV19,NA,TRBJ1-1,NA,CACGGSLEVLPEAFF,TGTGCCTGTGGAGGGAGCCTAGAAGTGTTACCTGAAGCTTTCTTT
TRBV4-3,TRBD1,TRBJ1-1,NA,CASSQGGQGGAFF,TGCGCCAGCAGCCAAGGCGGACAGGGGGGAGCTTTCTTT
TRBV15,TRBD1,TRBJ2-7,NA,CATSFGTGLYEQYF,TGTGCCACCAGCTTCGGGACAGGCCTATACGAGCAGTACTTC
TRBV11-1,NA,TRBJ2-7,NA,CASSSTGSSYEQYF,TGTGCCAGCAGCTCCACAGGGAGCTCCTACGAGCAGTACTTC
TRBV2,TRBD1,TRBJ2-2,once,CAGILGTGGDTGELFF,TGTGCCGGCATTTTAGGGACAGGCGGGGACACCGGGGAGCTGTTTTTT
TRBV6-5,NA,TRBJ2-3,NA,CASSRDSGTDTQYF,TGTGCCAGCAGCCGAGATAGCGGCACAGATACGCAGTATTTT
TRBV19,NA,TRBJ1-5,once,CASSVWDGRDQPQHF,TGTGCCAGTAGTGTCTGGGACGGGAGGGATCAGCCCCAGCATTTT
TRBV7-2,NA,TRBJ1-2,NA,CASSPQTGFQGGYTF,TGTGCCAGCAGCCCCCAAACAGGGTTCCAGGGGGGCTACACCTTC
TRBV9,NA,TRBJ2-2,NA,CASTWDSADTGELFF,TGTGCCAGCACGTGGGACTCGGCGGACACCGGGGAGCTGTTTTTT
TRBV28,NA,TRBJ2-2,NA,CASSFETSHTGELFF,TGTGCCAGCAGTTTCGAGACTAGTCACACCGGGGAGCTGTTTTTT
TRBV4-1,TRBD1,TRBJ2-4,NA,CASSQGRETGTGGNIQYF,TGCGCCAGCAGCCAAGGGAGAGAGACAGGGACCGGCGGAAACATTCAGTACTTC
TRBV27,NA,TRBJ2-4,NA,CASSTYRARGKNIQYF,TGTGCCAGCAGTACCTACCGGGCCAGGGGCAAAAACATTCAGTACTTC
TRBV7-9,NA,TRBJ2-1,NA,CASGLRLEDEQFF,TGTGCCAGCGGCCTTCGGCTTGAGGATGAGCAGTTCTTC
TRBV13,NA,TRBJ2-7,once,CASSPDGSSYEQYF,TGTGCCAGCAGCCCGGACGGTAGCTCCTACGAGCAGTACTTC
TRBV4-3,NA,TRBJ2-2,NA,CASSQGYPGDGGELFF,TGCGCCAGCAGCCAAGGTTATCCAGGGGACGGAGGGGAGCTGTTTTTT
TRBV5-1,NA,TRBJ2-1,once,CASTPGSSYNEQFF,TGCGCCAGCACCCCGGGGAGCTCCTACAATGAGCAGTTCTTC
TRBV15,TRBD1,TRBJ2-7,NA,CATSRAATGFSYEQYF,TGTGCCACCAGCAGAGCCGCGACAGGGTTCTCCTACGAGCAGTACTTC
TRBV7-8,NA,TRBJ1-3,once,CASSLGGGAGNTIYF,TGTGCCAGCAGCTTAGGCGGGGGGGCGGGAAACACCATATATTTT
TRBV2,NA,TRBJ1-6,NA,CASSATGQDNSPLHF,TGTGCCAGCAGTGCTACAGGGCAGGATAATTCACCCCTCCACTTT
TRBV13,TRBD2,TRBJ2-1,NA,CASSRGAGAYNEQFF,TGTGCCAGCAGCCGGGGAGCGGGAGCCTACAATGAGCAGTTCTTC
TRBV6-5,NA,TRBJ2-7,NA,CASSYSGSNSYEQYF,TGTGCCAGCAGTTACTCGGGTAGTAACTCCTACGAGCAGTACTTC
TRBV11-2,NA,TRBJ1-3,NA,CASSMDSSLYF,TGTGCCAGCAGTATGGACAGTTCCCTATATTTT
TRBV9,NA,TRBJ1-2,NA,CASTRGYYGYTF,TGTGCCAGCACAAGGGGGTACTATGGCTACACCTTC
TRBV2,NA,TRBJ1-5,few,CASSYDFYSNQPQHF,TGTGCCAGCAGTTATGACTTTTATAGCAATCAGCCCCAGCATTTT
TRBV5-4,NA,TRBJ2-5,NA,CASRWQGRKEETQYF,TGTGCCAGCAGGTGGCAGGGAAGAAAGGAAGAGACCCAGTACTTC
TRBV4-1,NA,TRBJ1-1,NA,CASSQVQVNTEAFF,TGCGCCAGCAGCCAAGTACAGGTCAACACTGAAGCTTTCTTT
TRBV5-1,NA,TRBJ2-5,NA,CASSLEGLGETQYF,TGCGCCAGCAGCTTGGAGGGGTTGGGGGAGACCCAGTACTTC
TRBV6-5,NA,TRBJ2-7,NA,CASSEDLFYEQYF,TGTGCCAGCAGCGAGGATCTTTTCTACGAGCAGTACTTC
TRBV4-2,NA,TRBJ1-4,NA,CASSQDLLGNYNGPNEKLFF,TGTGCCAGCAGCCAAGATTTATTGGGAAATTACAATGGACCTAATGAAAAACTGTTTTTT
TRBV5-5,NA,TRBJ2-1,NA,CASSLSGASYNEQFF,TGTGCCAGCAGCTTGTCAGGGGCCTCTTACAATGAGCAGTTCTTC
TRBV4-1,NA,TRBJ2-7,NA,CASSQEGNEQYF,TGCGCCAGCAGCCAAGAGGGAAACGAGCAGTACTTC
TRBV5-1,NA,TRBJ2-6,once,CASSGANVLTF,TGCGCCAGCTCTGGGGCCAACGTCCTGACTTTC
TRBV7-9,NA,TRBJ2-5,NA,CASSPLAEVETQYF,TGTGCCAGCAGCCCCTTAGCCGAAGTGGAGACCCAGTACTTC
TRBV19,TRBD2,TRBJ2-1,once,CASRSSRLALGYNEQFF,TGTGCCAGCCGCTCATCAAGACTAGCTTTGGGGTACAATGAGCAGTTCTTC